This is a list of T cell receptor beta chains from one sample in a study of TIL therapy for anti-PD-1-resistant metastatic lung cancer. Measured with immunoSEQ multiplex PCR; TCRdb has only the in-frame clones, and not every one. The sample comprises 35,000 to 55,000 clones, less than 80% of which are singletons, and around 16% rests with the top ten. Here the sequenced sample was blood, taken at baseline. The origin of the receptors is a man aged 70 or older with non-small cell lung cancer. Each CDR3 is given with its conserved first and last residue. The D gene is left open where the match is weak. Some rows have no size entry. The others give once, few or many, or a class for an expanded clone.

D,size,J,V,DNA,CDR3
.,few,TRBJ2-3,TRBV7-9,TGTGCCAGCAGCTTTACCGGGACTAGCACAGATACGCAGTATTTT,CASSFTGTSTDTQYF
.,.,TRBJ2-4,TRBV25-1,TGTGCCAGCAGTGGAGGAAACATTCAGTACTTC,CASSGGNIQYF
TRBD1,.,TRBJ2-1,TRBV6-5,TGTGCCAGCAGTTACTCTACAGGGGCCTCCTACAATGAGCAGTTCTTC,CASSYSTGASYNEQFF
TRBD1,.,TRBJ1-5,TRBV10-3,TGTGCCATCAGTGAGGGGGACAGTAGCAATCAGCCCCAGCATTTT,CAISEGDSSNQPQHF
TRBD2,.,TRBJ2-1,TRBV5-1,TGCGCCAGCAGCTTCCGGACTAGCGGGAGATACAATGAGCAGTTCTTC,CASSFRTSGRYNEQFF
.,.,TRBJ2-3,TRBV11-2,TGTGCCAGCAGCAAGAATCCCCAGCGGGGCACAGATACGCAGTATTTT,CASSKNPQRGTDTQYF
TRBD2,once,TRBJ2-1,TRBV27,TGTGCCAGCAGCTATAGCGGGAGTACCTACAATGAGCAGTTCTTC,CASSYSGSTYNEQFF
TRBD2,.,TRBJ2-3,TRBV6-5,TGTGCCAGCGCGCGGCGGGAGACAGATACGCAGTATTTT,CASARRETDTQYF
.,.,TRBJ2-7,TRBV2,TGTGCCAGCAGCGAGGGCTCCTACGAGCAGTACTTC,CASSEGSYEQYF
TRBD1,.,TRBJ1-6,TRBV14,TGTGCCAGCAGCCACGGACAGGGGGCTAGTTCACCCCTCCACTTT,CASSHGQGASSPLHF
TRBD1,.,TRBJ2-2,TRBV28,TGTGCCAGCAGTTTGGGACAGGCGGGGATCGGGGAGCTGTTTTTT,CASSLGQAGIGELFF
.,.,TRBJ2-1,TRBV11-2,TGTGCCAGCAGCCCCGGACCATACTCCTACAATGAGCAGTTCTTC,CASSPGPYSYNEQFF
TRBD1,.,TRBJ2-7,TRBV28,TGTGCCAGCAGTTTATTTCACCAGGGACAGGGAGGGCAGTACTTC,CASSLFHQGQGGQYF
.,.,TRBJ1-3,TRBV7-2,TGTGCCAGCAGCTTACTCCACACCATTGGAAACACCATATATTTT,CASSLLHTIGNTIYF
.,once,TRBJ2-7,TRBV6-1,TGTGCCAGCAGTGAAGCGCGGCAGGGTTGGTACGAGCAGTACTTC,CASSEARQGWYEQYF
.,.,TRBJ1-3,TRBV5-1,TGCGCCAGCAGCTTGGACAGTTCCCCTGGAAACACCATATATTTT,CASSLDSSPGNTIYF
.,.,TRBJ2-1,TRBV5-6,TGTGCCAGCAGCCGAAGGGGGGGGACGGCGTCCTACAATGAGCAGTTCTTC,CASSRRGGTASYNEQFF
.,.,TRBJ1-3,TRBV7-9,TGTGCCAGCAGTCCAACAGGGTCTGGAAACACCATATATTTT,CASSPTGSGNTIYF
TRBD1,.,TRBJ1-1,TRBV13,TGTGCCAGCAGAGGTTCTGAGGGGGCAAGGGGCACTGAAGCTTTCTTT,CASRGSEGARGTEAFF
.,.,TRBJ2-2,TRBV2,TGTGCCAGCAGCCCCAACTTGCAAGCCGCCGGGGAGCTGTTTTTT,CASSPNLQAAGELFF
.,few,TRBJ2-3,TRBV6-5,TGTGCCAGCAGTTACGATGCAGATACGCAGTATTTT,CASSYDADTQYF
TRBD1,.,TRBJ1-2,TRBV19,TGTGCCAGCCGGGACAGAACTATCGGCTACACCTTC,CASRDRTIGYTF
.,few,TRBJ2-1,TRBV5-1,TGCGCCAGCAGCTTGAACCCCAAACGTGAGCAGTTCTTC,CASSLNPKREQFF
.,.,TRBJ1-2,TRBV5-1,TGCGCCAGCAGCTTGGCTGGGGGCGCGGATGGCTACACCTTC,CASSLAGGADGYTF
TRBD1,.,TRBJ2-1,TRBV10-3,TGTGCCATCAGTGGCAACACAGGGGGCAGCGGTGAGCAGTTCTTC,CAISGNTGGSGEQFF
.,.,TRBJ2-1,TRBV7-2,TGTGCCAGCAGCTCGGACTCGAGCTCCTACAATGAGCAGTTCTTC,CASSSDSSSYNEQFF
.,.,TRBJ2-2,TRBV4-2,TGTGCCAGCAGCCAAGGTCTCACCGGGGAGCTGTTTTTT,CASSQGLTGELFF
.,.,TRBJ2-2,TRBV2,TGTGCCAGCAGTGAAGGGGGAAACACCGGGGAGCTGTTTTTT,CASSEGGNTGELFF
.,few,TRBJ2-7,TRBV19,TGTGCCAGTAGTTTGGCGGGACCAAGCTACGAGCAGTACTTC,CASSLAGPSYEQYF
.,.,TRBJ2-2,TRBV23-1,TGCGCCAGCAGTCAATCGGCCTGGGCAGTCCAACAACCCACCGGGGAGCTGTTTTTT,CASSQSAWAVQQPTGELFF
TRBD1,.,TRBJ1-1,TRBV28,TGTGCCAGCACGGGGACCTCTCAGGGGGACACTGAAGCTTTCTTT,CASTGTSQGDTEAFF
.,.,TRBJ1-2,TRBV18,TGTGCCAGCTCACCAACAGGGAGCTATGGCTACACCTTC,CASSPTGSYGYTF
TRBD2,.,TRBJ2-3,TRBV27,TGTGCCAGCAGTTTGAGGGAGGGCCTCACAGATACGCAGTATTTT,CASSLREGLTDTQYF
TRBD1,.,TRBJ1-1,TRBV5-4,TGTGCCAGCAGCCTACAACAGGGGGGAACTGAAGCTTTCTTT,CASSLQQGGTEAFF
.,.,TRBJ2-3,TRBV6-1,TGTGCCAGCAGTGAGAACCTGATGGATACGCAGTATTTT,CASSENLMDTQYF
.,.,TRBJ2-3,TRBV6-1,TGTGCCAGCAGTGAAGCGCCCGGTAGCACAGATACGCAGTATTTT,CASSEAPGSTDTQYF
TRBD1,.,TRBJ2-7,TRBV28,TGTGCCAGCACTCCCGTGGGGACAGGGATTTACGAGCAGTACTTC,CASTPVGTGIYEQYF
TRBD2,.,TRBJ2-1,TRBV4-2,TGTGCCAGCAGCCAAGATCTGTCTACTAGCGGGAGGAATGAGCAGTTCTTC,CASSQDLSTSGRNEQFF
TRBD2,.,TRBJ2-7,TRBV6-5,TGTGCCAGCAGTTCAAGACTAGCGGGAAACGAGCAGTACTTC,CASSSRLAGNEQYF
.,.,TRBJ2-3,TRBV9,TGTGCCAGCAGCGTAGGCAGCAACGATGGAGATACGCAGTATTTT,CASSVGSNDGDTQYF
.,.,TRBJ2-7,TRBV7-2,TGTGCCAGCAGCTTACTCGGCAGCCGTTACGAGCAGTACTTC,CASSLLGSRYEQYF
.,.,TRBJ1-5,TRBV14,TGTGCCAGCAGCCAAATTAGCGGTCAGCCCCAGCATTTT,CASSQISGQPQHF
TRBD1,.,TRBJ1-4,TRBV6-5,TGTGCCAGCAGTTACACGACAGGGTCTAATGAAAAACTGTTTTTT,CASSYTTGSNEKLFF
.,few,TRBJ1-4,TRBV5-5,TGTGCCAGCAGCTTGGGGAGGGCAACTAATGAAAAACTGTTTTTT,CASSLGRATNEKLFF
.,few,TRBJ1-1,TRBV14,TGTGCCAGCAGCCAAGGCCCTCCGGCACAGGGTGAAGCTTTCTTT,CASSQGPPAQGEAFF
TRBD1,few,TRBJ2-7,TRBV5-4,TGTGCCAGCAGCGCGGGACAGGCCGGCGAGCAGTACTTC,CASSAGQAGEQYF
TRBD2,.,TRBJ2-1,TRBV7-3,TGTGCCAGCAGCTCCCCGGGACTAGCGGGAGGGGGGAATGAGCAGTTCTTC,CASSSPGLAGGGNEQFF
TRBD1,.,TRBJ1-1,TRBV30,TGTGCCTGGAGTGTCCTCCAGGGGGCAGCTGAAGCTTTCTTT,CAWSVLQGAAEAFF
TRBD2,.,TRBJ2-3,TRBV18,TGTGCCAGCTCACCACCTCTAGCGGGAGCATCAGATGCGCAGTATTTT,CASSPPLAGASDAQYF
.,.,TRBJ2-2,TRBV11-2,TGTGCCAGCAGCCCCCGCGACAGAGCCGGGGAGCTGTTTTTT,CASSPRDRAGELFF
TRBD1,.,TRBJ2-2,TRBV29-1,TGCAGCGTAAGGGACAGCCCCTTGGGGACCGGGGAGCTGTTTTTT,CSVRDSPLGTGELFF
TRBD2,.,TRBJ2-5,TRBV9,TGTGCCAGCAGCGACCCCGGGACTAGCGGCCGCCAGTACTTC,CASSDPGTSGRQYF
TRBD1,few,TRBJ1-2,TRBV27,TGTGCCAGCAGTACAAATCAGGGGGAGGGCTACACCTTC,CASSTNQGEGYTF
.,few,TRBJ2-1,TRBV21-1,TGTGCCAGCAGCCTTTCCCTGACAGGGTCCATGGATGAGCAGTTCTTC,CASSLSLTGSMDEQFF
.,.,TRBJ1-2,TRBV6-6,TGTGCCAGCAGTTACTTAACAGGTCCCGACACCTTC,CASSYLTGPDTF
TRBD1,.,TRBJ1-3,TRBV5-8,TGTGCCAGCAGCTTTAAAACAGGGGCGAGAGGAAACACCATATATTTT,CASSFKTGARGNTIYF
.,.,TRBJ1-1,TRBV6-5,TGTGCCAGCAGTTACTCGAGGGTTGGGGAGAACACTGAAGCTTTCTTT,CASSYSRVGENTEAFF
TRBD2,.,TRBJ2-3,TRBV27,TGTGCCAGCAGCACTAGCGGGAGAACAGATACGCAGTATTTT,CASSTSGRTDTQYF
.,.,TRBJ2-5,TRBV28,TGTGCCAGCAGTCGCGGCCCAGGGCCCAAAGAGACCCAGTACTTC,CASSRGPGPKETQYF
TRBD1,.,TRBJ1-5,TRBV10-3,TGTGCCATCAGTGAAAACCGCCAGGGACAGGGCCATCAGCCCCAGCATTTT,CAISENRQGQGHQPQHF